Here is one T cell receptor beta chain with its context. Per the authors' pipeline: Reference gene primer amplification gave nucleated cell count estimates. Only in-frame clones appear in the TCRdb table, and some are missing; sequencing was by immunoSEQ multiplex PCR. V, J and clone size are taken as reported in that table, and D and trimming were inferred from the DNA itself. The table lists fewer than 85,000 clones, 88% of them singletons. This specimen comes from a study of blood T cell repertoires in COVID-19. Study-wide background: PBMCs, B-cell-depleted T cells, or T cells provided the cDNA or gDNA that made up the material.

Trimming shortened V by 6 bases and J by 8 bases, and 10 bases separated the two germline ends. CDR3 length equals 11 residues. Germline V gives CDR1 SQVTM, CDR2 ANQGSEA. The receptor's source is a human donor in a cohort sampled during active COVID-19. The chain links TRBV29-1 to TRBJ1-4; weak D call: TRBD1 (5 bases). Material for sequencing was peripheral blood. The CDR3 protein is CSVWRGEKLFF. DNA of the CDR3: TGCAGCGTATGGAGGGGAGAAAAACTGTTTTTT.